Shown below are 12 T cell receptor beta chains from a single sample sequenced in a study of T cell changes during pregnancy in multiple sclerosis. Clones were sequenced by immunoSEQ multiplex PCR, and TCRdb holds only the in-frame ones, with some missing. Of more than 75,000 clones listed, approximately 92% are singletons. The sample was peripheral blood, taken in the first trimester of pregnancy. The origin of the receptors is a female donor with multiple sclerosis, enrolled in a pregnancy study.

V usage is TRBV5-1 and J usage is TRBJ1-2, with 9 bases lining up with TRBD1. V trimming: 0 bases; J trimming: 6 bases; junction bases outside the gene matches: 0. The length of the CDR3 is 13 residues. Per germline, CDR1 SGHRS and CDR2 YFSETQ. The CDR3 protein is CASSLDRGHGYTF. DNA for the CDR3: TGCGCCAGCAGCTTGGACAGGGGGCATGGCTACACCTTC.

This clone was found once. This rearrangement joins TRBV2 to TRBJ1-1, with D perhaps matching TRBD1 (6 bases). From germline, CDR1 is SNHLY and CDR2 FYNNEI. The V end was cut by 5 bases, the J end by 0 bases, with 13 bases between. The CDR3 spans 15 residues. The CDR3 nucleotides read TGTGCCAGCAGTTATAACCACAGGGTGAACACTGAAGCTTTCTTT. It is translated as CASSYNHRVNTEAFF. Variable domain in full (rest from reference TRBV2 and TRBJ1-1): EPEVTQTPSHQVTQMGQEVILRCVPISNHLYFYWYRQILGQKVEFLVSFYNNEISEKSEIFDDQFSVERPDGSNFTLKIRSTKLEDSAMYFCASSYNHRVNTEAFFGQGTRLTVV.

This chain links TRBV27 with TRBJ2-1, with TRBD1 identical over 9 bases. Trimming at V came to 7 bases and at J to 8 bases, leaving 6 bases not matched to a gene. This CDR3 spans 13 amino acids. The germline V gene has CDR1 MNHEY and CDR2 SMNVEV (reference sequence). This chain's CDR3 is CASTRTGVDEQFF. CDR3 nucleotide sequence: TGTGCCAGCACAAGGACAGGGGTCGATGAGCAGTTCTTC.

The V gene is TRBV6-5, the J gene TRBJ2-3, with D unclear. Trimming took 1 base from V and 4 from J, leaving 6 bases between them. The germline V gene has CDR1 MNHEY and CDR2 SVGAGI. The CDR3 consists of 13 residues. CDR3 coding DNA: TGTGCCAGCAGTTACTTGGGCCCAGATACGCAGTATTTT. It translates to CASSYLGPDTQYF.

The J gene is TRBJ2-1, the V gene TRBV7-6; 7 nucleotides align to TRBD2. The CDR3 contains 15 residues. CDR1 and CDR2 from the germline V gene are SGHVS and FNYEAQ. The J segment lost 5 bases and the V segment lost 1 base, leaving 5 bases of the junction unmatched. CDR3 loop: CASSLGTSWNNEQFF. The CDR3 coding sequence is TGTGCCAGCAGCTTAGGGACTAGTTGGAACAATGAGCAGTTCTTC.

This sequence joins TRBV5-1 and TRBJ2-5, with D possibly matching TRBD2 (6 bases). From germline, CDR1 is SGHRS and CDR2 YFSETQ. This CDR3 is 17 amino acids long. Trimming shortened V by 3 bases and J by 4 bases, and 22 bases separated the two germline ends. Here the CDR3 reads CASSYSPGGAFRETQYF. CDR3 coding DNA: TGCGCCAGCAGCTACTCTCCGGGCGGGGCCTTTAGAGAGACCCAGTACTTC.

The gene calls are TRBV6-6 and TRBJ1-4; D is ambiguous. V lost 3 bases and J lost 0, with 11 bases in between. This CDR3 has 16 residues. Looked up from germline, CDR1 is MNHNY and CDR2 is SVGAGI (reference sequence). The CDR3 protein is CASSYTIPSTNEKLFF. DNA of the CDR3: TGTGCCAGCAGTTATACAATCCCGTCAACTAATGAAAAACTGTTTTTT.

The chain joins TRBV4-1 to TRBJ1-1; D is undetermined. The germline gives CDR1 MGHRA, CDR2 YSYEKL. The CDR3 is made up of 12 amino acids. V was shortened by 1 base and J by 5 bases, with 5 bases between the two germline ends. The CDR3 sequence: CASSQAGTEAFF. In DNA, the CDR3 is TGCGCCAGCAGCCAAGCCGGGACTGAAGCTTTCTTT.

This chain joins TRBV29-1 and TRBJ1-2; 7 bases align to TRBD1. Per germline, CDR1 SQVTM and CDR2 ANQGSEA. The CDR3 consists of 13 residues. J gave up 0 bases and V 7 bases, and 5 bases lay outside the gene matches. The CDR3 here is CSAGTAANYGYTF. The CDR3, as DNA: TGCAGCGCCGGGACAGCCGCTAACTATGGCTACACCTTC. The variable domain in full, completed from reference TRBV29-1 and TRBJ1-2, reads SAVISQKPSRDICQRGTSLTIQCQVDSQVTMMFWYRQQPGQSLTLIATANQGSEATYESGFVIDKFPISRPNLTFSTLTVSNMSPEDSSIYLCSAGTAANYGYTFGSGTRLTVV.

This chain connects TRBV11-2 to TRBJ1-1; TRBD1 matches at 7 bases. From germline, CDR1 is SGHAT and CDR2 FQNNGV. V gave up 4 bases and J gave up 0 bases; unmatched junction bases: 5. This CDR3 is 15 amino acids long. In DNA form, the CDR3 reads TGTGCCAGCAGCTCCACCGGGACAGTGAACACTGAAGCTTTCTTT. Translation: CASSSTGTVNTEAFF.

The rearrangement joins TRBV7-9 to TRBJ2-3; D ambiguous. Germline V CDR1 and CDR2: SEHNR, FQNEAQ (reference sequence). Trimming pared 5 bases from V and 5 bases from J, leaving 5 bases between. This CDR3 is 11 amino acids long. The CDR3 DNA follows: TGTGCCAGCAGCCGAGAAGATACGCAGTATTTT. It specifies CASSREDTQYF.

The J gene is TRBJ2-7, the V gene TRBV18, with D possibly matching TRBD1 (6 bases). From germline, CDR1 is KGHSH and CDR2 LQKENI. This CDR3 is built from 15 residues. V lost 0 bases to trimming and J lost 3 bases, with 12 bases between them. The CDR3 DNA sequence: TGTGCCAGCTCACCACCAACAGGGAGTAGCTACGAGCAGTACTTC. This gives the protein CASSPPTGSSYEQYF. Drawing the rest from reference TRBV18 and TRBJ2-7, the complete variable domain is NAGVMQNPRHLVRRRGQEARLRCSPMKGHSHVYWYRQLPEEGLKFMVYLQKENIIDESGMPKERFSAEFPKEGPSILRIQQVVRGDSAAYFCASSPPTGSSYEQYFGPGTRLTVT.